The 4 T cell receptor beta chains below come from one sample, sequenced in a study of blood T cell repertoires in COVID-19. Measured with immunoSEQ multiplex PCR; TCRdb has only the in-frame clones, and not every one. The profile shows 200,000 to 300,000 clones, around four fifths of them singletons. Sequencing was carried out using peripheral blood. The receptors come from a man between 50 and 59 years old with acute or convalescent COVID-19.

The CDR3 DNA reads as TGTGCCAGCAGCTTAGAGTCAGACTACGAGCAGTACTTC. This sequence encodes CASSLESDYEQYF. The chain joins TRBV7-6 to TRBJ2-7; D ambiguous. Deletions cut 1 base from V and 3 bases from J, with 7 bases between. The germline gives CDR1 SGHVS, CDR2 FNYEAQ. CDR3 length: 13 residues.

This clone was observed a single time. V gene TRBV3-1 (or the pseudogene TRBV3-2) combines with J gene TRBJ2-7; perhaps TRBD1 as D (5 bases). Trimming took off 1 base at V and 1 base at J, with 11 bases between the two ends. CDR3 length equals 15 residues. The germline V gene has CDR1 LGHDT and CDR2 YNNKEL (reference sequence). The CDR3 protein is CASSQVRTSSYEQYF. Written as DNA, the CDR3 is TGTGCCAGCAGCCAAGTCCGGACATCATCCTACGAGCAGTACTTC.

The chain links TRBV5-3 to TRBJ1-2, with D unresolved. TRBV5-3 is recorded as an ORF, its role being uncertain. V shed 10 bases and J shed 6 bases, with 19 bases lying between them. The CDR3 is 13 amino acids. This CDR3 is CAQGLVLQDGYTF. The CDR3 DNA sequence: TGTGCCCAAGGTTTGGTGCTTCAGGATGGCTACACCTTC.

This rearrangement joins TRBV3-1 (or the pseudogene TRBV3-2) to TRBJ1-5; the D gene is possibly TRBD1 (5 bases). This CDR3 spans 16 amino acids. V lost 3 bases and J lost 9, with 21 bases in between. Germline V gene sequence: CDR1 LGHDT, CDR2 YNNKEL (reference sequence). CDR3 protein: CASSHSYRREVRPQHF. DNA for the CDR3: TGTGCCAGCAGCCATTCCTACCGCAGGGAAGTTCGGCCCCAGCATTTT.